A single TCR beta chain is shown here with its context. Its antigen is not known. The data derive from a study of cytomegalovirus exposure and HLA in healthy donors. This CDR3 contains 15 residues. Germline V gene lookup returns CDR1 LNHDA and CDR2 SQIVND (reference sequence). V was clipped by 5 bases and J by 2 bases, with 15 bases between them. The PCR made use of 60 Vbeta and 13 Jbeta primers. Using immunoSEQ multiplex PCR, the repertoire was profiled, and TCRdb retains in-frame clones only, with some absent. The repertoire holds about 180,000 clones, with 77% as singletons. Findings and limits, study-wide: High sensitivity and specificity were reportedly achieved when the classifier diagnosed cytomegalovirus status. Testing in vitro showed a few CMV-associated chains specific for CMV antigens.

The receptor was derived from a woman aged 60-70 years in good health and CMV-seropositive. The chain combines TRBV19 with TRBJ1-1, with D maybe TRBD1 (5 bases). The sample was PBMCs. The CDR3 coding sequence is TGTGCCAGTAGTCCTGTGCGGGGGGGAAACACTGAAGCTTTCTTT. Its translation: CASSPVRGGNTEAFF. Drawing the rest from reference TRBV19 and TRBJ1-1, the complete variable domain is DGGITQSPKYLFRKEGQNVTLSCEQNLNHDAMYWYRQDPGQGLRLIYYSQIVNDFQKGDIAEGYSVSREKKESFPLTVTSAQKNPTAFYLCASSPVRGGNTEAFFGQGTRLTVV.